This entry lists 11 T cell receptor beta chains sequenced from one sample in a study of T cell changes during pregnancy in multiple sclerosis. Here immunoSEQ multiplex PCR was the method, and the copy in TCRdb shows in-frame clones only, minus some. Counted here are fewer than 65,000 clones, around 92% occurring once; the ten biggest clones make up 1% to 1.5%. The specimen comprised peripheral blood, sampled after pregnancy. All receptors come from a female donor in good health, enrolled as a control in a pregnancy study.

The chain has TRBV5-4 and TRBJ1-1; D is undetermined. Germline values: CDR1 SGHNT, CDR2 YYREEE (reference sequence). Trimming stripped 6 bases from V and 3 bases from J, with 6 bases between. This CDR3 has 11 amino acids. The DNA of the CDR3 is TGTGCCAGCACCCGGGACACTGAAGCTTTCTTT. Amino acids: CASTRDTEAFF.

The CDR3 DNA follows: TGTGCCAGTAGTACTCAGGACAGGGGCGGGAATCAGCCCCAGCATTTT. Protein sequence: CASSTQDRGGNQPQHF. The genes are TRBV19 and TRBJ1-5; 9 bases line up with TRBD1. Germline loops: CDR1 LNHDA, CDR2 SQIVND (reference sequence). The CDR3 has 16 amino acids. V gave up 4 bases and J gave up 4 bases; unmatched junction bases: 8.

The rearrangement joins TRBV9 to TRBJ1-6, with a weak D call TRBD1 (5 bases). The germline gives CDR1 SGDLS, CDR2 YYNGEE. The CDR3 is 14 residues long. V lost 1 base and J lost 8, with 10 bases in between. The CDR3 here is CASSVTDSYSPLHF. As DNA, the CDR3 is TGTGCCAGCAGCGTAACCGACAGCTATTCACCCCTCCACTTT.

The chain joins TRBV5-1 to TRBJ2-2, with a tentative D call TRBD1 (6 bases). V gave up 3 bases and J gave up 1 base, with 10 bases separating them. Germline-derived CDR1 and CDR2 are SGHRS and YFSETQ. The CDR3 extends over 15 amino acids. CDR3 loop: CASSSDSWNTGELFF. For the CDR3, the DNA is TGCGCCAGCAGCTCGGACAGTTGGAACACCGGGGAGCTGTTTTTT.

The chain joins TRBV5-1 to TRBJ1-5, with D possibly being TRBD1 (5 bases). The germline V and J ends were trimmed by 0 bases and 7 bases, with 14 bases remaining between them. This CDR3 is built from 15 residues. Germline V gives CDR1 SGHRS, CDR2 YFSETQ. The CDR3 coding sequence is TGCGCCAGCAGCTTGGATAGGGGTTATGGACAGCCCCAGCATTTT. Amino acid sequence: CASSLDRGYGQPQHF.

This clone came up once. The conserved closing phenylalanine or tryptophan is absent in this CDR3, likely reflecting a read error. This chain connects TRBV5-4 to TRBJ1-2, with D maybe TRBD1 (5 bases). From germline, CDR1 is SGHNT and CDR2 YYREEE (reference sequence). Trimming pared 3 bases from V and 1 base from J, leaving 13 bases between. The CDR3 sequence is 15 residues long. CDR3 protein: CASSSPGEINYGYTL. The CDR3 DNA reads as TGTGCCAGCAGCTCCCCGGGGGAGATTAACTATGGCTACACCCTC.

The chain employs TRBV30 and TRBJ1-5, with unresolved D. Germline assignment: CDR1 GTSNPN and CDR2 SVGIG (reference sequence). The CDR3 has 14 amino acids. Between the trimmed V and J ends, which lost 2 bases and 4 bases, there was a span of 12 bases. The CDR3 DNA reads TGTGCCTGGAGTCTTGGCGCGGATAATCAGCCCCAGCATTTT. As protein: CAWSLGADNQPQHF.

J is TRBJ1-2 and V is TRBV4-3; TRBD1 matches at 9 bases. The CDR3 length is 15 residues. Germline V gene data show CDR1 as LGHNA and CDR2 as YSLEER. V lost 4 bases, J lost 7 bases, and 10 bases stayed unmatched. The CDR3 loop reads CASSPARTGVFGYTF. The CDR3 nucleotides read TGCGCCAGCAGCCCAGCCAGGACAGGGGTTTTTGGCTACACCTTC.

The rearrangement links TRBV4-3 to TRBJ1-3; TRBD1 is a possible D gene (6 bases). The germline V gene encodes CDR1 LGHNA and CDR2 YSLEER. V lost 4 bases and J 2 bases, leaving 12 bases between the germline ends. This CDR3 comprises 15 residues. The CDR3 loop reads CASSRKGDAGNTIYF. The CDR3 nucleotides read TGCGCCAGCAGCCGTAAGGGGGATGCTGGAAACACCATATATTTT.

The rearrangement links TRBV7-2 to TRBJ2-1; unclear D gene. The CDR3 is 16 amino acids. Trimming took 6 bases from V and 4 from J, leaving 19 bases between them. CDR1 SGHTA and CDR2 FQGNSA come from the germline V gene. The CDR3, as DNA: TGTGCCAGCAGATCTTCCCGAGGCTCCAGATACAATGAGCAGTTCTTC. Translated, it gives CASRSSRGSRYNEQFF. The full variable domain, completed using reference TRBV7-2 and TRBJ2-1, is GAGVSQSPSNKVTEKGKDVELRCDPISGHTALYWYRQSLGQGLEFLIYFQGNSAPDKSGLPSDRFSAERTGGSVSTLTIQRTQQEDSAVYLCASRSSRGSRYNEQFFGPGTRLTVL.

The chain links TRBV30 to TRBJ2-3, with D tentatively TRBD1 (6 bases). Trimming took 0 bases from V and 3 from J, leaving 16 bases between them. This CDR3 contains 16 residues. Germline assignment: CDR1 GTSNPN and CDR2 SVGIG (reference sequence). CDR3 sequence reads: CAWSVGQGRGTDTQYF. The CDR3 DNA sequence: TGTGCCTGGAGTGTTGGCCAGGGGCGAGGGACAGATACGCAGTATTTT.